This T cell receptor (beta chain) appears in the sequencing data of a study of B cell selection in AIRE deficiency. Conventional CD4 T cells were sorted as CD4+CD127+ cells. As concerns this clone: Its antigen is currently unknown.

Study findings and constraints: With only TCRbeta sequenced, around a third of shared healthy Treg sequences overlapped Tconv.

In the study's own analysis: Pooled conventional T cells gave about 11x10^4 patient and some 150,000 donor TCRbeta sequences. Generated by immunoSEQ multiplex PCR, the TCRdb table keeps only in-frame clones and is missing some. Clone size and V and J calls were adopted from that table, with D and trimming inferred from the DNA. The profile shows around 19,000 clones, roughly 97% of them singletons. The V gene's germline CDR1 is LNHNV and CDR2 YYDKDF (reference sequence). V gave up 0 bases and J gave up 1 base, with 10 bases separating them. CDR3 size: 15 residues. Source material: conventional CD4+ T cells sorted from PBMCs. This chain links TRBV15 with TRBJ2-7, with D tentatively TRBD1 (6 bases). The sequence derives from a human donor with AIRE deficiency. CDR3 in DNA: TGTGCCACCAGCAGAGAAGGGCAGGGGTCCTACGAGCAGTACTTC. It encodes CATSREGQGSYEQYF. Full variable domain (missing parts from reference TRBV15 and TRBJ2-7): DAMVIQNPRYQVTQFGKPVTLSCSQTLNHNVMYWYQQKSSQAPKLLFHYYDKDFNNEADTPDNFQSRRPNTSFCFLDIRSPGLGDTAMYLCATSREGQGSYEQYFGPGTRLTVT.